Below, one TCR beta chain is given with its context. Clones were sequenced by immunoSEQ multiplex PCR, and TCRdb holds only the in-frame ones, with some missing. The sample shows roughly 90,000 clones, about 85% of them seen only once. V was shortened by 4 bases and J by 2 bases, with 13 bases between the two germline ends. This CDR3 is 14 amino acids long. Germline CDR1 SGHRS, CDR2 YFSETQ. Systemic immunosuppression or a history of autoimmune disease excluded patients. This specimen comes from a study of OX40 agonist ivuxolimab in advanced cancers. Study-level information: Earlier treatment with anti-PD-1, anti-PD-L1 or anti-CTLA-4 was permitted, and roughly 40% had received some.

The sample here was CD4+ or CD8+ T cells sorted from blood, taken in a trial of the OX40 agonist ivuxolimab. This sequence originates from an adult with an advanced solid tumor such as melanoma, head and neck, liver or kidney cancer. V gene TRBV5-1 combines with J gene TRBJ2-7; TRBD1 or TRBD2 may be the D gene (6 bases each). CDR3 region: CASSTGTGAYEQYF. The CDR3 DNA reads as TGCGCCAGCAGCACAGGGACGGGAGCCTACGAGCAGTACTTC.